This T cell receptor (beta chain) was sequenced in a study of cytomegalovirus exposure and HLA in healthy donors. This CDR3 region has 16 residues. The germline CDR1 and CDR2 sequences are SGHTA and FQGNSA. The V end lost 7 bases, the J end lost 5 bases, and 23 bases lay between the germline ends. Remarks on this clone: The antigen remains undetermined.

Notes on the study in general: Later analysis placed DRB1 highest and HLA-C lowest in TCR association rates, which differed by HLA locus. Reportedly, a later analysis found an Asian-associated ancestry cluster had fewer N-insertions than the approximately 670-donor mean. In most subjects, TCR beta sequences reportedly gave accurate predictions of HLA-A and HLA-B alleles.

PCR primers comprised 60 Vbeta and 13 Jbeta primers. As originally analysed: A later analysis tallied about 80 million unique TCR beta chains, 10 million to 12 million of them shared. The protocol was immunoSEQ multiplex PCR, while the TCRdb copy is restricted to in-frame clones and leaves out a portion. V and J calls plus clone size are reproduced from that table; the DNA served to infer D and trimming. The sample carries 110,000 or so clones, about 70% recorded once. The chain couples TRBV7-2 to TRBJ2-5, with a weak D call TRBD2 (7 bases). The source of this sequence is a man younger than 40 in good health and CMV-seronegative. Sample: PBMCs. CDR3 sequence (DNA): TGTGCCAGCAACAAATATTCGGGGGGCGGGTGGGAGACCCAGTACTTC. It codes for CASNKYSGGGWETQYF.